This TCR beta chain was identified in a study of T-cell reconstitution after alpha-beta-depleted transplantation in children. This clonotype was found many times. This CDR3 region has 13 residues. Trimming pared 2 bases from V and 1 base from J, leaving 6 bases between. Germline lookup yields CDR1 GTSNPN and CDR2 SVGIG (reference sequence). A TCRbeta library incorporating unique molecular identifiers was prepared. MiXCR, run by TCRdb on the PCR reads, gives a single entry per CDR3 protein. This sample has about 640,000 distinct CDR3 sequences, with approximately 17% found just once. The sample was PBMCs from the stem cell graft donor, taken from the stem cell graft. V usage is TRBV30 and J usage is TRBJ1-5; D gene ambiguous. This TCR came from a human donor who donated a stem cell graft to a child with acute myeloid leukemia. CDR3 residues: CAWSLTSNQPQHF. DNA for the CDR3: TGTGCCTGGAGTCTAACCAGCAATCAGCCCCAGCATTTT.